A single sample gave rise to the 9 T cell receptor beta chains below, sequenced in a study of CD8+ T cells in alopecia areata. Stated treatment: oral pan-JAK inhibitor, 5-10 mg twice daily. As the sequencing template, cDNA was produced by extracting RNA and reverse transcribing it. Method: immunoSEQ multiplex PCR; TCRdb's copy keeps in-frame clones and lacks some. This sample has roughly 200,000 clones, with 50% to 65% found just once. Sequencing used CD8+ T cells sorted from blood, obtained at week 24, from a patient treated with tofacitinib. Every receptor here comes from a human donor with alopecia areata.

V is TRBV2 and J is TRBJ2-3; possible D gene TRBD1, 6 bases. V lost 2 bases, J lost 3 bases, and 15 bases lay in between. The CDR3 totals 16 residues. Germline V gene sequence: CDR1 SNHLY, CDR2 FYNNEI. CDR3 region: CASSESRGRGTDTQYF. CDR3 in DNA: TGTGCCAGCAGTGAAAGCAGGGGAAGGGGGACAGATACGCAGTATTTT. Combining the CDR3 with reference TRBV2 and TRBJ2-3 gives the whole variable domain EPEVTQTPSHQVTQMGQEVILRCVPISNHLYFYWYRQILGQKVEFLVSFYNNEISEKSEIFDDQFSVERPDGSNFTLKIRSTKLEDSAMYFCASSESRGRGTDTQYFGPGTRLTVL.

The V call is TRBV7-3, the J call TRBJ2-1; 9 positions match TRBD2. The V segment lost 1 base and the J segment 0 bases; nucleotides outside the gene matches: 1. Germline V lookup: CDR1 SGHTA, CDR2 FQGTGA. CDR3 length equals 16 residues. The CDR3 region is CASSLNSGGSYNEQFF. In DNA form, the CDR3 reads TGTGCCAGCAGCTTAAATAGCGGGGGCTCCTACAATGAGCAGTTCTTC.

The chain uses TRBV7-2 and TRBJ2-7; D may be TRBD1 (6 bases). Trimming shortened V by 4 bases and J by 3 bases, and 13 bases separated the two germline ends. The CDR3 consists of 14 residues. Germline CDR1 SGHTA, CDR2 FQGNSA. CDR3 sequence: CASSYGAGDYEQYF. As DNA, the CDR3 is TGTGCCAGCAGCTACGGGGCAGGGGACTACGAGCAGTACTTC.

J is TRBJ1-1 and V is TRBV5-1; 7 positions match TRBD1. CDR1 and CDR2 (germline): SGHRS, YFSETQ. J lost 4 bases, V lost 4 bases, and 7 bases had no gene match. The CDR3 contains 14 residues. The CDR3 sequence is CASSPSAGGTEAFF. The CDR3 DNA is TGCGCCAGCAGCCCCTCCGCAGGGGGCACTGAAGCTTTCTTT.

The CDR3 nucleotides are TGTGCCAGCAGCCAGGACTCTCCAGGGGGCTACACCTTC. As protein: CASSQDSPGGYTF. The V call is TRBV6-5, the J call TRBJ1-2; weak D call: TRBD1 (5 bases). The germline V and J ends were trimmed by 6 bases and 8 bases, with 16 bases remaining between them. The length of the CDR3 is 13 residues. Germline values: CDR1 MNHEY, CDR2 SVGAGI.

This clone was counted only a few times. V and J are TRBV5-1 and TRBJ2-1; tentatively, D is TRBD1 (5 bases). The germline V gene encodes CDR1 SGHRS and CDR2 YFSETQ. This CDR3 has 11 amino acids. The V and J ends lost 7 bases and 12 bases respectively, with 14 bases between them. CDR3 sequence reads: CASSEDKGQFF. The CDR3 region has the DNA TGCGCCAGCTCCGAGGACAAAGGGCAGTTCTTC.

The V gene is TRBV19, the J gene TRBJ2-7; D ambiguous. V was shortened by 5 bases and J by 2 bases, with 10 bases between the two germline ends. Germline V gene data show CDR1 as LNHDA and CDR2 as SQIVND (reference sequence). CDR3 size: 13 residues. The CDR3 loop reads CASSPRHTYEQYF. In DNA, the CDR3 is TGTGCCAGTAGTCCCAGACATACCTACGAGCAGTACTTC.

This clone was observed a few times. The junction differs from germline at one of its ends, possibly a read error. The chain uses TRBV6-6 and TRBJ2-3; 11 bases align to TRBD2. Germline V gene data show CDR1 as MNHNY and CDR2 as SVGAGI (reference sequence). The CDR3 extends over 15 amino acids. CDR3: CASSDSSGGPDTQYF. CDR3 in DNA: TGTGCCAGCAGTGACTCTAGCGGGGGGCCAGATACGCAGTATTTT.

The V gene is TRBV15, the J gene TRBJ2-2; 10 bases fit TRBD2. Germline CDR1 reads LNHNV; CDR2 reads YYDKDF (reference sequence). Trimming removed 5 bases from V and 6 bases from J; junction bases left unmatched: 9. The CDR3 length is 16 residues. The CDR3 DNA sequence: TGTGCCACCAGCCCGCGCACTAGCGGGGTTGCCGGGGAGCTGTTTTTT. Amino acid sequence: CATSPRTSGVAGELFF.